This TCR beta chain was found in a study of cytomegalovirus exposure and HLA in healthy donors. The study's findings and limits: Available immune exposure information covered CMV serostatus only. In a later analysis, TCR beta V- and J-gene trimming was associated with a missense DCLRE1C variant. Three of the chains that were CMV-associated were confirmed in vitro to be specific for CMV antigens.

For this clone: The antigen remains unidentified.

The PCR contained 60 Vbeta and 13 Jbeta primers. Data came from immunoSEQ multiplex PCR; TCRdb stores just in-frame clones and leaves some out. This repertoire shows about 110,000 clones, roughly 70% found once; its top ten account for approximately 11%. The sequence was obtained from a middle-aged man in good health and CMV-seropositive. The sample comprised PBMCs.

In DNA form, the CDR3 reads TGTGCCAGTAGTCTGGGCGGGGGGGACTACAATGAGCAGTTCTTC. The encoded protein is CASSLGGGDYNEQFF. The V and J genes are TRBV19 and TRBJ2-1; TRBD2 agrees at 9 bases. The germline V gene encodes CDR1 LNHDA and CDR2 SQIVND (reference sequence). This CDR3 is 15 amino acids long. V was pared by 5 bases and J by 3 bases, with 5 bases of the junction left unmatched.